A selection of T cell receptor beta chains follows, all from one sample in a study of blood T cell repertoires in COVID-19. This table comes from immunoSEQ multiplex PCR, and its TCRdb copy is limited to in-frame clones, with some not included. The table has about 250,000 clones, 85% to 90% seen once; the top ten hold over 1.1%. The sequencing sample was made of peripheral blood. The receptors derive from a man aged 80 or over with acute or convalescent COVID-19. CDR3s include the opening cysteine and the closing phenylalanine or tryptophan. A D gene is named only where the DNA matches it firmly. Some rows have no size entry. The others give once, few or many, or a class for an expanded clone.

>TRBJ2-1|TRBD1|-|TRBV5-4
TGTGCCAGCAGCCCTGACAGGGGGCGTGATGAGCAGTTCTTC
CASSPDRGRDEQFF
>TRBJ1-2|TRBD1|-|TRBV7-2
TGTGCCAGCAGCGCGACAGGGGATGGCTACACCTTC
CASSATGDGYTF
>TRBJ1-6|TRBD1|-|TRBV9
TGTGCCAGCAGCGGAGGGACAGGGAATAATTCACCCCTCCACTTT
CASSGGTGNNSPLHF
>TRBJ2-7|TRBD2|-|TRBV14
TGTGCCAGCAGCCAAGTTGGGACTAGCGGGAGGCCCCTCCCCTACGAGCAGTACTTC
CASSQVGTSGRPLPYEQYF
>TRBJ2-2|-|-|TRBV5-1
TGCGCCAGCAGCTTCACTAGCTCGAACACCGGGGAGCTGTTTTTT
CASSFTSSNTGELFF
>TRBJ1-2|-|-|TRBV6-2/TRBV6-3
TGTGCCAGCAGTTACAGGGGAAGGAACTATGGCTACACCTTC
CASSYRGRNYGYTF
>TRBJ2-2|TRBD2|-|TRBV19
TGTGCCAGCAAAAAAGCGGGAGTATCCGGGGAGCTGTTTTTT
CASKKAGVSGELFF
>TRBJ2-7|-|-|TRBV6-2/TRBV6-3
TGTGCCAGCAGTTATTTAGGGCGGGACTCCTACGAGCAGTACTTC
CASSYLGRDSYEQYF
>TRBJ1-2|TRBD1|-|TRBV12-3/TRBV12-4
TGTGCCAGCAGAATACAGGGGGCTCGTGGCTACACCTTC
CASRIQGARGYTF
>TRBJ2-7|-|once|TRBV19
TGTGCCAGTAGTCTCCTTGGGCGGGCGGAACAAAATCCTTCCTACGAGCAGTACTTC
CASSLLGRAEQNPSYEQYF
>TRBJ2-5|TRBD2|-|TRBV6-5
TGTGCCAGCAGTTACCTTAGCGGGGCTCAAGAGACCCAGTACTTC
CASSYLSGAQETQYF
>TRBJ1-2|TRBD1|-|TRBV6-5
TGTGCCAGCAGTTACCTCGACAGGGCCAACTATGGCTACACCTTC
CASSYLDRANYGYTF
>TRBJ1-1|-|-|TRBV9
TGTGCCAGCAGCGCCCGCGGGCTCCTGGGTACGAACACTGAAGCTTTCTTT
CASSARGLLGTNTEAFF
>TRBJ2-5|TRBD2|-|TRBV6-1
TGTGCCAGCAGTGAAGTTCTAGCGGGCCCCCAAGAGACCCAGTACTTC
CASSEVLAGPQETQYF